Shown below are 3 T cell receptor beta chains from a single sample sequenced in a study of blood T cell repertoires in COVID-19. TCRdb's copy holds only in-frame clones and misses some; the assay was immunoSEQ multiplex PCR. The sample contains 250,000 or so clones, more than 75% of which appear only once. Source material: PBMCs or T cells enriched from blood (not recorded which). The receptors were gathered from a woman between 45 and 65 years old who had recovered from COVID-19.

This chain connects TRBV5-1 to TRBJ2-5; 7 positions agree with TRBD1. Germline lookup yields CDR1 SGHRS and CDR2 YFSETQ. Losses at the gene ends were 0 bases for V and 0 bases for J; bases not matched to a gene: 2. The CDR3 is 15 amino acids. DNA for the CDR3: TGCGCCAGCAGCTTGGGCACAGGGGACCAAGAGACCCAGTACTTC. Its protein is CASSLGTGDQETQYF.

The rearrangement joins TRBV4-2 to TRBJ2-2; 13 bases line up with TRBD2. This CDR3 spans 18 amino acids. The trim removed 6 bases at V and 1 base at J, leaving 8 bases unmatched. CDR1 is LGHNA and CDR2 is YNFKEQ in the germline V gene. CDR3 in DNA: TGTGCCAGCAGTTACGGACTAGCGGGAGAAGGGAACACCGGGGAGCTGTTTTTT. Translated: CASSYGLAGEGNTGELFF.

In the case of this clone: The same CDR3 is also encoded by other DNA sequences in this sample. The CDR3 nucleotides are TGTGCCAGCAGCACCGGGGGAAACACCATATATTTT. This sequence encodes CASSTGGNTIYF. The rearrangement links TRBV28 to TRBJ1-3, with unresolved D. Germline-derived CDR1 and CDR2 are MDHEN and SYDVKM. There are 12 residues in the CDR3. Trimming left V 6 bases short and J 4 bases short, with 7 bases between.